The T cell receptor (beta chain) under discussion was sequenced for a study of T cell repertoires in cytomegalovirus infection. Findings of the study overall: HLA-C-restricted, CMV-specific TCR beta clonotypes were dominant ex vivo.

The CDR3 is 15 residues long. Trimming removed 0 bases at V and 5 bases at J, with 13 bases between. Germline assignment: CDR1 SGHNT and CDR2 YYREEE (reference sequence). MiXCR, applied by TCRdb to the reads, yields one record per CDR3 protein. The table lists around 490,000 distinct CDR3 sequences, around a quarter of them singletons. Notes on this clonotype: Its antigen is not known.

This clonotype was obtained from a human donor in good health (CMV status not recorded). Some clones in this sample may be carry-over from other donors' samples. The chain recombines TRBV5-4 with TRBJ2-3; D gene uncertain. The specimen was PBMCs. The CDR3 is CASSLESAWGDTQYF. CDR3 nucleotides: TGTGCCAGCAGCTTGGAGTCGGCGTGGGGAGATACGCAGTATTTT.